This TCR beta chain was found in a study of blood T cell repertoires in COVID-19. Turning to the study itself: The cDNA or gDNA used as material had been derived from T cells, B-cell-depleted T cells, or PBMCs.

As handled by the study authors: Amplification of reference gene primers provided the estimated nucleated cell counts. Repertoires were generated with immunoSEQ multiplex PCR, while TCRdb's copy carries only in-frame clones and drops some. V and J calls plus clone size are reproduced from that table; the DNA served to infer D and trimming. The sample lists about 85,000 clones, about 83% seen once, with more than 4.5% in the top ten. This CDR3 region has 15 residues. In germline, CDR1 is LGHNA, CDR2 YSLEER. Trimming removed 0 bases from V and 1 base from J, with 8 bases in between. Source material: peripheral blood. The chain joins TRBV4-3 to TRBJ2-3; no firm D call. The sequence was collected from a man aged 55 to 70 with acute or convalescent COVID-19. The CDR3 region is CASSQDIWRTDTQYF. Written as DNA, the CDR3 is TGCGCCAGCAGCCAAGATATCTGGCGCACAGATACGCAGTATTTT.